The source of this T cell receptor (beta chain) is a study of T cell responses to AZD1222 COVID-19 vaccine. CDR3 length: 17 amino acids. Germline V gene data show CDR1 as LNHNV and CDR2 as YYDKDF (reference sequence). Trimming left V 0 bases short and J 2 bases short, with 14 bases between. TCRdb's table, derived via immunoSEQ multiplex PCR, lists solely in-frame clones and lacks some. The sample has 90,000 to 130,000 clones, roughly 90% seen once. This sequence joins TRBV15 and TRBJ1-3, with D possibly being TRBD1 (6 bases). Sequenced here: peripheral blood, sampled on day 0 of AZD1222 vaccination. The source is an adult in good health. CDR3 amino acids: CATSRDRAGGPGNTIYF. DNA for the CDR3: TGTGCCACCAGCAGAGATCGGGCGGGGGGCCCTGGAAACACCATATATTTT.